This is a list of T cell receptor beta chains from one sample in a study of regulatory T cells in long-lasting Graves disease. TCRdb re-analysed the multiplex PCR reads in MiXCR, keeping a single row per CDR3 protein. The sample lists about 420,000 distinct CDR3 sequences, 23% occurring once. The sequences come from peripheral blood mononuclear cells (PBMCs), collected when the disease was refractory, from a patient treated with antithyroid drugs. The source is a female donor with Graves disease. Both conserved end residues are trimmed from each CDR3.

j_call | v_call | cdr3_aa
TRBJ1-6 | TRBV5-6 | ASSPRDRIISPLH
TRBJ1-6 | TRBV19 | ASQEGAGRSSPLH
TRBJ2-5 | TRBV6-2/TRBV6-3 | ASSLSWGDREETQY
TRBJ1-6 | TRBV12-3/TRBV12-4 | ASSLRGTGGNSPLH
TRBJ1-2 | TRBV19 | ASWGAGQGPTYYGYT
TRBJ1-6 | TRBV10-3 | AISVEGGVSPLH
TRBJ1-5 | TRBV3-1 | ASSQATGTADQPQH
TRBJ1-6 | TRBV28 | ASSLFRPRTGHNSPLH
TRBJ1-6 | TRBV27 | ASSAEGSYNSPLH
TRBJ1-3 | TRBV11-2 | ATRRADGNTIY
TRBJ2-5 | TRBV7-2 | ASSPSAGGPETQY
TRBJ1-5 | TRBV3-1 | ASSHTGGGQNSNQPQH
TRBJ1-1 | TRBV29-1 | SVGWWDSNTEAF
TRBJ2-2 | TRBV2 | ASSERGTGANTGELF
TRBJ2-7 | TRBV6-1 | ASRGPGQGLYEQY
TRBJ2-7 | TRBV20-1 | SARQTGIPYEQY
TRBJ1-2 | TRBV29-1 | SVEGPGKNYSYT